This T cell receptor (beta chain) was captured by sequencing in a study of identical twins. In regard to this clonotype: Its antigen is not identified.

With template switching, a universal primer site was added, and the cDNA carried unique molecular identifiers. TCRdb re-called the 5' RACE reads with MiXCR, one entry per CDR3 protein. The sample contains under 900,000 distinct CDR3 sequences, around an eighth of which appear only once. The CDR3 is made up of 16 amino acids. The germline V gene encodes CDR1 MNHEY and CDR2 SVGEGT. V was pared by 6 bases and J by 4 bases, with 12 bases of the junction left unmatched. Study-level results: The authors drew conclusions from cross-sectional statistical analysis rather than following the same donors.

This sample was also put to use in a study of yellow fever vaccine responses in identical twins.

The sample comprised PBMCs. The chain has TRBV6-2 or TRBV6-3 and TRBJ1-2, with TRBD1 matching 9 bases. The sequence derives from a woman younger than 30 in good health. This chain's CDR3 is CASSDLSLTGGYGYTF. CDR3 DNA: TGTGCCAGCAGCGACCTCTCCTTGACAGGGGGCTATGGCTACACCTTC.